These 13 T cell receptor beta chains came from one sample sequenced in a study of T-cell reconstitution after alpha-beta-depleted transplantation in children. The library targeted TCRbeta and was prepared with unique molecular identifiers. TCRdb used MiXCR to reprocess the PCR reads, holding one entry per CDR3 protein. The table lists 200,000 or so distinct CDR3 sequences, around 9.2% of them singletons, with less than 40% in the top ten. Source: PBMCs, mostly from graft donor cells, taken 360 days after TCRalphabeta/CD19-depleted stem cell transplant. The receptors were gathered from a male patient between 2 and 10 years old who had a stem cell transplant for acute myeloid leukemia, so the T cells may come from the graft donor.

The chain has TRBV12-3 or TRBV12-4 and TRBJ2-1, with D unclear. This CDR3 has 16 residues. Between the trimmed V and J ends, which lost 3 bases and 7 bases, there was a span of 19 bases. The CDR3 nucleotides read TGTGCCAGCAGTTTTGGAGCGTTCAGTCTTATAAATGAGCAGTTCTTC. Amino acid sequence: CASSFGAFSLINEQFF.

This clonotype was counted a few times. The chain employs TRBV5-1 and TRBJ2-3, with D uncertain. Germline V lookup: CDR1 SGHRS, CDR2 YFSETQ. There are 15 residues in the CDR3. V gave up 5 bases and J gave up 1 base, with 14 bases separating them. The CDR3 region is CASREVVIGTDTQYF. The CDR3 DNA follows: TGCGCCAGCAGGGAAGTGGTAATCGGCACAGATACGCAGTATTTT. Together with reference TRBV5-1 and TRBJ2-3, the CDR3 gives the full variable domain: KAGVTQTPRYLIKTRGQQVTLSCSPISGHRSVSWYQQTPGQGLQFLFEYFSETQRNKGNFPGRFSGRQFSNSRSEMNVSTLELGDSALYLCASREVVIGTDTQYFGPGTRLTVL.

The sample holds many counts of this clonotype. This chain joins TRBV15 and TRBJ2-1, with TRBD2 matching 11 bases. With V trimmed by 0 bases and J by 7 bases, 5 bases remained unmatched. The CDR3 loop spans 16 amino acids. Germline V lookup: CDR1 LNHNV, CDR2 YYDKDF (reference sequence). Here the CDR3 DNA reads TGTGCCACCAGCAGAGATTTAGCGGGAGGGCGAAATGAGCAGTTCTTC. Translating it yields CATSRDLAGGRNEQFF. The full variable domain, rest sourced from reference TRBV15 and TRBJ2-1, is DAMVIQNPRYQVTQFGKPVTLSCSQTLNHNVMYWYQQKSSQAPKLLFHYYDKDFNNEADTPDNFQSRRPNTSFCFLDIRSPGLGDTAMYLCATSRDLAGGRNEQFFGPGTRLTVL.

This clonotype appeared a few times. The chain joins TRBV10-3 to TRBJ2-5; maybe TRBD1 (6 bases). Trimming cost V 8 bases and J 3 bases, with 10 bases left between them. The CDR3 is made up of 12 amino acids. Germline-derived CDR1 and CDR2 are ENHRY and SYGVKD. CDR3: CAIGTGKETQYF. For the CDR3, the DNA is TGTGCCATCGGAACAGGGAAAGAGACCCAGTACTTC.

This clonotype appeared a few times. V gene TRBV7-2 combines with J gene TRBJ2-7; either TRBD1 or TRBD2 may fit D (5 bases each). The length of the CDR3 is 15 residues. Trimming took 0 bases from V and 3 from J, leaving 12 bases between them. Germline V CDR1 and CDR2: SGHTA, FQGNSA. The chain's CDR3 is CASSLAGTKLYEQYF. The DNA of the CDR3 is TGTGCCAGCAGCTTAGCGGGGACGAAGCTCTACGAGCAGTACTTC.

The chain links TRBV4-2 to TRBJ1-6; D is possibly TRBD1 (6 bases). This CDR3 spans 18 amino acids. V was shortened by 0 bases and J by 9 bases, with 21 bases between the two germline ends. The germline V gene has CDR1 LGHNA and CDR2 YNFKEQ. The CDR3 loop is CASSQDKGWGTRGSPLHF. The CDR3 DNA reads as TGTGCCAGCAGCCAAGATAAGGGTTGGGGGACACGGGGTTCACCCCTCCACTTT.

This clonotype occurred many times. The V call is TRBV6-2 or TRBV6-3, the J call TRBJ2-1; 8 bases line up with TRBD1. This CDR3 region has 15 residues. The trim removed 6 bases at V and 1 base at J, leaving 5 bases unmatched. Germline values: CDR1 MNHEY, CDR2 SVGEGT. CDR3 protein: CASRLDRGSYNEQFF. CDR3 sequence (DNA): TGTGCCAGCAGACTCGACAGGGGTTCCTACAATGAGCAGTTCTTC.

This clonotype was seen at least ten times. J is TRBJ2-7 and V is TRBV29-1, with a weak D call TRBD2 (5 bases). V lost 5 bases to trimming and J lost 2 bases, with 19 bases between them. The germline V gene encodes CDR1 SQVTM and CDR2 ANQGSEA. The CDR3 spans 15 residues. The DNA for the CDR3 is TGCAGCGTTACAAGCTCAGGCAGGAGGACCTACGAGCAGTACTTC. Its translation is CSVTSSGRRTYEQYF.

This clonotype was observed a handful of times. The gene calls are TRBV5-6 and TRBJ2-2; no definite D call. Trimming stripped 4 bases from V and 0 bases from J, with 10 bases between. The CDR3 loop spans 15 amino acids. The germline V gene has CDR1 SGHDT and CDR2 YYEEEE. CDR3 residues: CASSRWTANTGELFF. The CDR3 bases are TGTGCCAGCAGCCGATGGACGGCGAACACCGGGGAGCTGTTTTTT.

The chain is built from TRBV20-1 and TRBJ2-5, with TRBD1 identical over 12 bases. The CDR3 runs to 16 residues. Germline CDR1 is DFQATT and CDR2 is SNEGSKA (reference sequence). Trimming cost V 5 bases and J 7 bases; bases outside gene matches: 14. The CDR3 DNA reads as TGCAGTGCTTGGGGACAGGGGGCGGGGTTGAGGGCGACCCAGTACTTC. Translating gives CSAWGQGAGLRATQYF.

For this clonotype: Since a much larger clone is just one base distant, this may be a read error. The chain carries TRBV14 and TRBJ2-1; TRBD2 might be the D (6 bases). This CDR3 is built from 15 residues. The V end was cut by 7 bases, the J end by 0 bases, with 13 bases between. CDR1 and CDR2 (germline): SGHDN, FVKESK. The CDR3 loop reads CASIPGVSSYNEQFF. The CDR3 DNA follows: TGTGCCAGCATCCCGGGGGTTAGCTCCTACAATGAGCAGTTCTTC.

This clonotype turned up a few times. The V and J genes are TRBV11-1 and TRBJ1-6; TRBD1 might be the D (6 bases). CDR1 and CDR2 (germline): SGHAT, FQDESV (reference sequence). The CDR3 is 14 residues long. Trimming took 8 bases from V and 6 from J, leaving 14 bases between them. The CDR3 is CASELGRGNSPLHF. CDR3 nucleotide sequence: TGTGCCAGCGAGTTAGGCAGGGGTAATTCACCCCTCCACTTT.

This sequence joins TRBV6-1 and TRBJ1-4; 8 bases line up with TRBD1. The CDR3 extends over 14 amino acids. Germline-derived CDR1 and CDR2 are MNHNS and SASEGT. With 4 bases clipped from V and 5 bases from J, the junction kept 3 bases outside the gene matches. This CDR3 is CASSGQGLNEKLFF. The CDR3, as DNA: TGTGCCAGCAGTGGACAGGGGTTGAATGAAAAACTGTTTTTT.